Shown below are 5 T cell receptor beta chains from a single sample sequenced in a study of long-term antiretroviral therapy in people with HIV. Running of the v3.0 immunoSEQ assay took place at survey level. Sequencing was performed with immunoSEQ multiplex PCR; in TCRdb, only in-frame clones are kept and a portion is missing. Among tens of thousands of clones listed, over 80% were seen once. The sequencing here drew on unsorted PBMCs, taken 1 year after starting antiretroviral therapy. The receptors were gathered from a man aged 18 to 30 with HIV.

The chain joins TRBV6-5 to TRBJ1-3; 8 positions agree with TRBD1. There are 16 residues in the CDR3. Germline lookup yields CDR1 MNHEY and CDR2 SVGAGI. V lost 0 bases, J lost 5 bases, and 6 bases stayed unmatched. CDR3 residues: CASSYSRTGRRNTIYF. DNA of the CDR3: TGTGCCAGCAGTTACTCGAGGACAGGGAGACGAAACACCATATATTTT.

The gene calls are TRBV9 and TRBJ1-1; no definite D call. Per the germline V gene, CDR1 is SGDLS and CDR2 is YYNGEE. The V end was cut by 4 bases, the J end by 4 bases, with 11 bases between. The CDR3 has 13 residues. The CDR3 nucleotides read TGTGCCAGCAGCAGCCAGACTAGCACTGAAGCTTTCTTT. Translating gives CASSSQTSTEAFF.

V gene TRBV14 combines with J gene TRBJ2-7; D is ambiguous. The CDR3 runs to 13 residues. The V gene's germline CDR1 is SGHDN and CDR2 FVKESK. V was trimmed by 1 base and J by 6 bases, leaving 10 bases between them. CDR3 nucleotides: TGTGCCAGCAGCCAAGGGCCAGGCGGCGAGCAGTACTTC. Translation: CASSQGPGGEQYF.

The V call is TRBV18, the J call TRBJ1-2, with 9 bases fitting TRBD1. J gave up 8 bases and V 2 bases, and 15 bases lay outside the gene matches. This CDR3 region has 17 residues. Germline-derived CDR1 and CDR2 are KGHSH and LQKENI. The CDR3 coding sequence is TGTGCCAGCTCACCAAAAGGACCAACAGGGGGCTTCGGCGGCTACACCTTC. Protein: CASSPKGPTGGFGGYTF. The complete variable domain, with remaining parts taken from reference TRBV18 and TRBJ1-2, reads NAGVMQNPRHLVRRRGQEARLRCSPMKGHSHVYWYRQLPEEGLKFMVYLQKENIIDESGMPKERFSAEFPKEGPSILRIQQVVRGDSAAYFCASSPKGPTGGFGGYTFGSGTRLTVV.

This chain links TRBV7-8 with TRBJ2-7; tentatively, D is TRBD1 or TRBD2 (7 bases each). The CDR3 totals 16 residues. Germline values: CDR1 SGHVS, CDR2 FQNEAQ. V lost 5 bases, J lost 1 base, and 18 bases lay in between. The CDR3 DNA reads TGTGCCAGCAGCCGACAGGGACGGGAGGCTTCCTACGAGCAGTACTTC. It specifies CASSRQGREASYEQYF.